These T cell receptor beta chains were read from a single sample in a study of shared clonotypes between healthy human individuals. Assay: immunoSEQ multiplex PCR; the TCRdb copy retains only in-frame clones and omits some. This sample has 950,000 to 1,300,000 clones, with around 74% found just once. Material: memory CD4+ T cells sorted from blood. All receptors come from a man younger than 30 in good health. Both conserved end residues are part of each CDR3. D genes are given only for firm matches. Not every row has a clone size; where given, it reads once, few, many or a size class.

CDR3aa	CDR3nt	d_gene	j_gene	abundance	v_gene	len
CASSVGLAVKSSYNEQFF	TGTGCCAGCAGCGTAGGGCTAGCGGTTAAATCCTCCTACAATGAGCAGTTCTTC	TRBD2	TRBJ2-1	-	TRBV9	18
CASSLGQILYTDTQYF	TGCGCCAGCAGCTTGGGACAGATACTATACACAGATACGCAGTATTTT	-	TRBJ2-3	-	TRBV5-1	16
CASSLPQGGSGYTF	TGTGCCAGCAGTTTGCCCCAGGGGGGTTCTGGCTACACCTTC	TRBD1	TRBJ1-2	-	TRBV28	14
CASSFTGLREKLFF	TGCGCCAGCAGCTTCACAGGGTTACGGGAAAAACTGTTTTTT	-	TRBJ1-4	-	TRBV5-1	14
CASSSLGQQETQYF	TGTGCCAGCAGCTCCCTCGGACAGCAAGAGACCCAGTACTTC	-	TRBJ2-5	-	TRBV7-9	14
CASSEGVWTDLYEQYF	TGTGCCAGCAGTGAAGGGGTTTGGACAGATCTCTACGAGCAGTACTTC	-	TRBJ2-7	few	TRBV25-1	16
CASALSGANVLTF	TGTGCTTCGGCTCTGTCTGGGGCCAACGTCCTGACTTTC	-	TRBJ2-6	-	TRBV11-2	13
CAWNDRGDEAFF	TGTGCCTGGAACGACAGGGGAGATGAAGCTTTCTTT	TRBD1	TRBJ1-1	-	TRBV30	12
CASSYSWTMSSYEQYF	TGTGCCAGCAGTTACTCCTGGACTATGAGCTCCTACGAGCAGTACTTC	-	TRBJ2-7	-	TRBV6-5	16
CASSLGRWGSSYNEQFF	TGTGCCAGCAGTTTAGGAAGATGGGGTAGCTCCTACAATGAGCAGTTCTTC	-	TRBJ2-1	-	TRBV28	17
CASRPFGQNTEAFF	TGTGCCAGCAGGCCTTTTGGACAAAACACTGAAGCTTTCTTT	-	TRBJ1-1	-	TRBV6-6	14
CASSLAGGDTDTQYF	TGCGCCAGCAGCTTGGCGGGGGGGGACACAGATACGCAGTATTTT	TRBD2	TRBJ2-3	-	TRBV5-1	15
CAISDQETGTEAFF	TGTGCCATCAGTGATCAGGAAACGGGCACTGAAGCTTTCTTT	-	TRBJ1-1	-	TRBV10-3	14
CASSQDRKETQYF	TGCGCCAGCAGCCAAGACAGGAAAGAGACCCAGTACTTC	-	TRBJ2-5	few	TRBV4-3	13
CAGNTGTGYNQPQHF	TGTGCCGGTAATACCGGGACAGGGTACAATCAGCCCCAGCATTTT	TRBD1	TRBJ1-5	-	TRBV6-1	15
CASSFRLREPGHPYF	TGTGCCAGCAGCTTTCGCCTTCGAGAACCGGGCCACCCGTACTTC	-	TRBJ2-5	-	TRBV5-6	15
CASSAEERTSSSEQFF	TGTGCCAGCAGCGCAGAAGAGAGGACTAGCAGCTCTGAGCAGTTCTTC	TRBD2	TRBJ2-1	-	TRBV9	16
CASSVDGLSNQPQHF	TGTGCCAGTAGTGTGGATGGGCTTAGCAATCAGCCCCAGCATTTT	-	TRBJ1-5	-	TRBV19	15
CASSRQGGTNEKLFF	TGTGCCAGCAGCCGACAGGGAGGAACTAATGAAAAACTGTTTTTT	TRBD1	TRBJ1-4	-	TRBV5-8	15
CAWSRKQGGEQYF	TGTGCCTGGAGTCGCAAGCAGGGGGGCGAGCAGTACTTC	-	TRBJ2-7	once	TRBV30	13
CATKYGAATNEKLFF	TGTGCCACCAAGTACGGGGCCGCCACTAATGAAAAACTGTTTTTT	-	TRBJ1-4	-	TRBV6-1	15
CASRLGEGETQYF	TGTGCCAGCAGATTAGGGGAGGGGGAGACCCAGTACTTC	TRBD2	TRBJ2-5	-	TRBV7-9	13
CASHRGRFNEKLFF	TGTGCCAGTCACAGGGGCAGGTTTAATGAAAAACTGTTTTTT	TRBD1	TRBJ1-4	-	TRBV19	14
CASSLSWGGRDTQYF	TGTGCCAGCAGTTTATCGTGGGGGGGCCGAGATACGCAGTATTTT	-	TRBJ2-3	-	TRBV27	15
CASSLTGGRTGELFF	TGTGCCAGCAGCTTGACGGGGGGACGCACCGGGGAGCTGTTTTTT	TRBD2	TRBJ2-2	-	TRBV5-6	15
CASSGGISGTGGGNTIYF	TGTGCCAGCAGCGGGGGGATCTCCGGGACAGGGGGTGGAAACACCATATATTTT	TRBD1	TRBJ1-3	-	TRBV7-8	18
CASRLAYPVVVNEQYF	TGTGCAAGTCGCTTAGCTTACCCGGTGGTCGTCAACGAGCAGTACTTC	-	TRBJ2-7	once	TRBV12-2	16
CASSPIANTGELFF	TGTGCTAGCAGCCCGATCGCAAACACCGGGGAGCTGTTTTTT	-	TRBJ2-2	-	TRBV7-7	14
CASSSPVQDNEAFF	TGTGCCAGCAGCTCTCCGGTGCAGGATAATGAAGCTTTCTTT	-	TRBJ1-1	-	TRBV7-9	14
CASSIQGPTEAFF	TGTGCCAGCAGCATACAGGGCCCCACTGAAGCTTTCTTT	-	TRBJ1-1	-	TRBV7-2	13
CASSPPGARANYGYTF	TGTGCCAGCTCACCACCTGGAGCTCGGGCTAACTATGGCTACACCTTC	-	TRBJ1-2	-	TRBV18	16
CAWRFAGVMADYTF	TGTGCCTGGAGATTCGCAGGGGTAATGGCGGACTACACCTTC	-	TRBJ1-2	-	TRBV30	14
CASSLMGSTDTQYF	TGTGCCAGCAGCTTAATGGGTAGTACAGATACGCAGTATTTT	-	TRBJ2-3	-	TRBV7-8	14
CASRQRTDDNSPLHF	TGCGCCAGCAGACAGCGGACAGATGATAATTCACCCCTCCACTTT	-	TRBJ1-6	few	TRBV5-1	15
CASSQATFYEQYF	TGCGCCAGCAGCCAGGCGACGTTCTACGAGCAGTACTTC	-	TRBJ2-7	-	TRBV4-1	13
CASSVDGGAYNEQFF	TGTGCCAGCAGCGTAGACGGGGGGGCCTACAATGAGCAGTTCTTC	TRBD2	TRBJ2-1	few	TRBV9	15
CASSLPDTSLKGGQYF	TGTGCCAGCAGCTTGCCAGACACGTCTCTAAAGGGAGGGCAGTACTTC	-	TRBJ2-7	-	TRBV28	16
CASSLAGIYEQYF	TGTGCCAGCAGCTTAGCGGGGATTTACGAGCAGTACTTC	-	TRBJ2-7	few	TRBV7-6	13
CASSLTRQGGYTF	TGCGCCAGCAGCCTCACGCGACAGGGCGGCTACACCTTC	TRBD1	TRBJ1-2	-	TRBV5-1	13
CASGPGGLNYGYTF	TGTGCCAGCGGACCAGGGGGCCTAAACTATGGCTACACCTTC	TRBD1	TRBJ1-2	-	TRBV28	14
CASSPTWGTGDEQFF	TGTGCCAGCTCACCAACATGGGGTACAGGGGATGAGCAGTTCTTC	TRBD1	TRBJ2-1	-	TRBV18	15
CASSKAGSSGNTIYF	TGTGCCAGCTCGAAGGCTGGTTCCTCTGGAAACACCATATATTTT	-	TRBJ1-3	-	TRBV18	15
CASSLLVQGGAGNEAFF	TGTGCCAGCAGCTTGCTCGTACAGGGGGGTGCGGGAAATGAAGCTTTCTTT	TRBD1	TRBJ1-1	few	TRBV7-8	17
CSSRTGGTTNTDTQYF	TGCAGCTCCCGGACAGGGGGCACCACTAACACAGATACGCAGTATTTT	TRBD1	TRBJ2-3	-	TRBV29-1	16
CASTQAGGATDTQYF	TGTGCCAGCACCCAAGCGGGGGGGGCCACAGATACGCAGTATTTT	TRBD2	TRBJ2-3	-	TRBV7-2	15
CASRPGSNQPQHF	TGTGCCAGCAGGCCCGGGAGCAATCAGCCCCAGCATTTT	-	TRBJ1-5	few	TRBV27	13
CASSTRTDTQYF	TGTGCCAGCAGTACGAGGACAGATACGCAGTATTTT	-	TRBJ2-3	-	TRBV2	12
CASSTQGGQGPQETQYF	TGTGCCAGCAGCACCCAAGGGGGACAGGGACCACAAGAGACCCAGTACTTC	TRBD1	TRBJ2-5	-	TRBV7-3	17
CASSFGGDYEQYF	TGTGCCAGCAGCTTCGGGGGGGACTACGAGCAGTACTTC	TRBD2	TRBJ2-7	-	TRBV13	13
CASSLENEQYF	TGCGCCAGCAGCTTGGAAAACGAGCAGTACTTC	-	TRBJ2-7	-	TRBV5-1	11
CASSRGSNYNEQFF	TGTGCCAGCAGCCGTGGGTCCAACTACAATGAGCAGTTCTTC	-	TRBJ2-1	-	TRBV11-2	14
CASSLKTGGSGANVLTF	TGTGCCAGCAGCTTAAAGACAGGGGGATCTGGGGCCAACGTCCTGACTTTC	TRBD1	TRBJ2-6	-	TRBV7-3	17
CASTPDKGSGNTIYF	TGTGCCAGCACCCCAGACAAGGGTTCTGGAAACACCATATATTTT	-	TRBJ1-3	-	TRBV5-6	15
CASSQTGYTEAFF	TGCGCCAGCAGCCAAACAGGGTACACTGAAGCTTTCTTT	-	TRBJ1-1	-	TRBV4-3	13
CASSKSRPDREDFYTDTQYF	TGTGCCAGCAGCAAAAGCCGCCCGGACAGGGAAGACTTCTACACAGATACGCAGTATTTT	-	TRBJ2-3	few	TRBV21-1	20